A selection of T cell receptor beta chains follows, all from one sample in a study of blood T cells in healthy people across ages. TCRdb reprocessed the 5' RACE reads with MiXCR, giving one entry per CDR3 protein. In the table there are about 810,000 distinct CDR3 sequences, under 40% of which are singletons. Sample: blood. The origin of the receptors is a man between 18 and 29 years old in good health. Each CDR3 is given without its conserved first and last residue. Each record gives: D gene, V gene, J gene, CDR3 protein. The D gene is left open where the match is weak.

D: TRBD1
V: TRBV13
J: TRBJ1-2
CDR3: ASRRYLTGSGGYT

D: NA
V: TRBV7-2
J: NA
CDR3: ASSFLGAEQY

D: NA
V: TRBV24-1
J: TRBJ2-5
CDR3: ATSDTPPGQETQY

D: NA
V: TRBV20-1
J: TRBJ2-7
CDR3: GARVLQGYEQY

D: NA
V: TRBV12-3/TRBV12-4
J: TRBJ2-2
CDR3: ASGPWGATGELF

D: TRBD1
V: TRBV20-1
J: TRBJ1-4
CDR3: SGQGALRGELF

D: NA
V: TRBV12-3/TRBV12-4
J: TRBJ2-5
CDR3: ASSLGESQETQY

D: NA
V: TRBV5-4
J: TRBJ2-1
CDR3: ASSRERDEQF

D: TRBD2
V: TRBV4-3
J: TRBJ2-2
CDR3: ASSQYLAGGPGELF

D: NA
V: TRBV20-1
J: TRBJ1-1
CDR3: SGGRGFNTEAF

D: NA
V: TRBV6-2/TRBV6-3
J: TRBJ2-1
CDR3: ASSYSRGLADYNEQF

D: NA
V: TRBV4-3
J: TRBJ1-5
CDR3: ASSQAVTSNQPQH

D: TRBD2
V: TRBV9
J: TRBJ2-7
CDR3: ASSVGLAGGASYSEQY